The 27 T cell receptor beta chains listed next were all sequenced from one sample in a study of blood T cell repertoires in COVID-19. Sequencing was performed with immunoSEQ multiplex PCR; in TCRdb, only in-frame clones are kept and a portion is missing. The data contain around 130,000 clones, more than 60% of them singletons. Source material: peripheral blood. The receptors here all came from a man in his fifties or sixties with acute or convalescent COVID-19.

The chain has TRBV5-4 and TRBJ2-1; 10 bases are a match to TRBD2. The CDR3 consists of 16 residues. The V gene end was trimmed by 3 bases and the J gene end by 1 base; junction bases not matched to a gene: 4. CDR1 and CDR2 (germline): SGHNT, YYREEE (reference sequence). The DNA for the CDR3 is TGTGCCAGCAGCTCTCGAGCGGGGGGGTCCTACAATGAGCAGTTCTTC. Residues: CASSSRAGGSYNEQFF.

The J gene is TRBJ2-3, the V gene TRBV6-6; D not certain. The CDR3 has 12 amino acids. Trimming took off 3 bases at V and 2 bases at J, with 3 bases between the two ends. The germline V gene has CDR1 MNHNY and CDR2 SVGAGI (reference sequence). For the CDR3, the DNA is TGTGCCAGCAGTTATCTCACAGATACGCAGTATTTT. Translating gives CASSYLTDTQYF.

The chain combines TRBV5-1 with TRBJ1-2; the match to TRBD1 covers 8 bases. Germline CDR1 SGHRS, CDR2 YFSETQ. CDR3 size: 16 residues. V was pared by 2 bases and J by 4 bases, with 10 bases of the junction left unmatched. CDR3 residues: CASSLVAGGLGYGYTF. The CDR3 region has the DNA TGCGCCAGCAGCTTAGTGGCAGGGGGCTTAGGCTATGGCTACACCTTC. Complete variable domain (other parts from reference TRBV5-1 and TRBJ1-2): KAGVTQTPRYLIKTRGQQVTLSCSPISGHRSVSWYQQTPGQGLQFLFEYFSETQRNKGNFPGRFSGRQFSNSRSEMNVSTLELGDSALYLCASSLVAGGLGYGYTFGSGTRLTVV.

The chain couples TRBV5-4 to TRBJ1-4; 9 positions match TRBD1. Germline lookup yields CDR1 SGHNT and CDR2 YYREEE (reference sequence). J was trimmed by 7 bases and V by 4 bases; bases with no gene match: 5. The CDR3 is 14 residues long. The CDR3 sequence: CASSEQGAGEKLFF. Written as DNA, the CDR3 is TGTGCCAGCAGCGAACAGGGGGCGGGTGAAAAACTGTTTTTT.

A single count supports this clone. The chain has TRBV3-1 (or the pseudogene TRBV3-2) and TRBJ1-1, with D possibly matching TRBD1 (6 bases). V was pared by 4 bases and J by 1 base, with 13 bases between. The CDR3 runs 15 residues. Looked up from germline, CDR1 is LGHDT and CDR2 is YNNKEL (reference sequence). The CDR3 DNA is TGTGCCAGCAGCCCGCCACTGGGGGCGAACACTGAAGCTTTCTTT. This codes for CASSPPLGANTEAFF.

The CDR3 bases are TGTGCCAGCAGTTACAATGGCAACTCTGGAAACACCATATATTTT. Protein product: CASSYNGNSGNTIYF. The V call is TRBV6-6, the J call TRBJ1-3; D not resolved. From germline, CDR1 is MNHNY and CDR2 SVGAGI (reference sequence). The CDR3 contains 15 residues. V was shortened by 2 bases and J by 0 bases, with 8 bases between the two germline ends.

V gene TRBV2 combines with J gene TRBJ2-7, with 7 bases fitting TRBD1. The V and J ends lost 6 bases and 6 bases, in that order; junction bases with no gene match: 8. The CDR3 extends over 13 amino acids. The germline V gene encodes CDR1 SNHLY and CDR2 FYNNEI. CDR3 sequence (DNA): TGTGCCAGCAGGCTTTTACAGGGGAGCGAGCAGTACTTC. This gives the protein CASRLLQGSEQYF.

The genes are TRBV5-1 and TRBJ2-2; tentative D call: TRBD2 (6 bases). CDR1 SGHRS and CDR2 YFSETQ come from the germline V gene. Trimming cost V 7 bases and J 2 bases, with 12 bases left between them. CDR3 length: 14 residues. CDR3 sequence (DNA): TGCGCCAGCTGGGTCGGGAGTAACACCGGGGAGCTGTTTTTT. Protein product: CASWVGSNTGELFF.

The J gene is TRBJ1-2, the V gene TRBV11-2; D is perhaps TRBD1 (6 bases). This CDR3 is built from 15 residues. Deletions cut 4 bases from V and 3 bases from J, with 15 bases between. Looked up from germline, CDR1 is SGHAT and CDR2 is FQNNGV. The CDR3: CASSSDSGGYYGYTF. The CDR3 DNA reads TGTGCCAGCAGCTCAGATTCGGGGGGCTACTATGGCTACACCTTC.

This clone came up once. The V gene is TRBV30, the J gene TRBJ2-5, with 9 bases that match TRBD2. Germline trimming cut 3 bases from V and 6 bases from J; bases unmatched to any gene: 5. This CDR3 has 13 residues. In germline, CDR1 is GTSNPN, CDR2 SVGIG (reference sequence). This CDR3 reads CAWRAGGPKTQYF. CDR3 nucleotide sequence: TGTGCCTGGAGGGCGGGGGGGCCCAAGACCCAGTACTTC.

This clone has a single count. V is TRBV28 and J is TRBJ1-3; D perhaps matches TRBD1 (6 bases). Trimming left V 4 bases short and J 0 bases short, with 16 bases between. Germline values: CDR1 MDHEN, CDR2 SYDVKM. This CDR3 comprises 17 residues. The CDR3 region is CASSSPAGAYSGNTIYF. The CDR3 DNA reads TGTGCCAGCAGTTCCCCGGCAGGGGCTTACTCTGGAAACACCATATATTTT.

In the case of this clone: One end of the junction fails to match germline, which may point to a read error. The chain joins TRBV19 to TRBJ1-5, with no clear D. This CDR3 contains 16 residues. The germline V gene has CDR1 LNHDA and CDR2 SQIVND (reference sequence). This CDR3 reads CASSIGGSPSNQPQHF. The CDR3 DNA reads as TGTGCCAGTAGCATAGGAGGAAGTCCTAGCAATCAGCCCCAGCATTTT.

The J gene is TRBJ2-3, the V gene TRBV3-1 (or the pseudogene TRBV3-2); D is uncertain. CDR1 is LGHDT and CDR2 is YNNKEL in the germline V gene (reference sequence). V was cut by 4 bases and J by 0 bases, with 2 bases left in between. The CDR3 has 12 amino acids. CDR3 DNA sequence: TGTGCCAGCAGCCCAAGCACAGATACGCAGTATTTT. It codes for CASSPSTDTQYF.

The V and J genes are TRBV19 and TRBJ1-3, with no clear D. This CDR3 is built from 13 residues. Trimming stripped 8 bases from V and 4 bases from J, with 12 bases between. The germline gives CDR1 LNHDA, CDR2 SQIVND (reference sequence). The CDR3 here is CASGADPGNTIYF. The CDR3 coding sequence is TGTGCCAGTGGAGCAGATCCCGGAAACACCATATATTTT.

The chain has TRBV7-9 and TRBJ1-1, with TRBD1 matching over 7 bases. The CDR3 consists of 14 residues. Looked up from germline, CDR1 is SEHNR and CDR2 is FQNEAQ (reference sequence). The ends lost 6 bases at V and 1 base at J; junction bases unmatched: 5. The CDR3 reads CASRQRGPNTEAFF. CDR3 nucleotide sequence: TGTGCCAGCAGGCAAAGGGGGCCGAACACTGAAGCTTTCTTT.

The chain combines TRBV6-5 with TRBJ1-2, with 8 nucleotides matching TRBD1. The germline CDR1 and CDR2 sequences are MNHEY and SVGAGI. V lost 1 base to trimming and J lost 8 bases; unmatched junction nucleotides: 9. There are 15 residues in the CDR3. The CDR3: CASSYLDRENSGYTF. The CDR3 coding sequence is TGTGCCAGCAGTTACTTGGACAGGGAGAATTCGGGCTACACCTTC.

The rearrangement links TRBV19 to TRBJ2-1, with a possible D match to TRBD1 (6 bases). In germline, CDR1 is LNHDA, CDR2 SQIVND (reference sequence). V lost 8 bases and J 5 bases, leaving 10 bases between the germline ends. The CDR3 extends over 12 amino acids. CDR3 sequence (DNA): TGTGCCAGTTCCGACAGGAACAATGAGCAGTTCTTC. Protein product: CASSDRNNEQFF. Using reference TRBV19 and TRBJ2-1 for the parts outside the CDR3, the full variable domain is DGGITQSPKYLFRKEGQNVTLSCEQNLNHDAMYWYRQDPGQGLRLIYYSQIVNDFQKGDIAEGYSVSREKKESFPLTVTSAQKNPTAFYLCASSDRNNEQFFGPGTRLTVL.

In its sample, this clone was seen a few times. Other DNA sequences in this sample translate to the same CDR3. The CDR3 bases are TGTGCCAGCAGCGTAGTAGCGGGGGGTTACAATGAGCAGTTCTTC. Translated, it gives CASSVVAGGYNEQFF. The chain recombines TRBV9 with TRBJ2-1, with 10 bases that match TRBD2. In germline, CDR1 is SGDLS, CDR2 YYNGEE. V trimming: 0 bases; J trimming: 4 bases; junction bases outside the gene matches: 1. CDR3 length equals 15 residues. Based on the CDR3 plus reference TRBV9 and TRBJ2-1, the full variable domain is DSGVTQTPKHLITATGQRVTLRCSPRSGDLSVYWYQQSLDQGLQFLIQYYNGEERAKGNILERFSAQQFPDLHSELNLSSLELGDSALYFCASSVVAGGYNEQFFGPGTRLTVL.

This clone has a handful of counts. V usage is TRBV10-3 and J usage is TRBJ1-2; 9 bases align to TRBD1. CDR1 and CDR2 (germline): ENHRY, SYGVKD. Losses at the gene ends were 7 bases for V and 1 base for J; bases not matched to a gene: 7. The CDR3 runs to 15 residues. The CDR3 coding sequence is TGTGCCATCACCTCCGAGGGACAGGGTAACTATGGCTACACCTTC. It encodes CAITSEGQGNYGYTF.

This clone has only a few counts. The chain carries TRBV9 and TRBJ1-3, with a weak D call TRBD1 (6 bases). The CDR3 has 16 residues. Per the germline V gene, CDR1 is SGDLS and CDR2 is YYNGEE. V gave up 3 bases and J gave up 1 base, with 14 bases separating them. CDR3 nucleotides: TGTGCCAGCAGCGCGGACAGCGTTCCTTCTGGAAACACCATATATTTT. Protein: CASSADSVPSGNTIYF.

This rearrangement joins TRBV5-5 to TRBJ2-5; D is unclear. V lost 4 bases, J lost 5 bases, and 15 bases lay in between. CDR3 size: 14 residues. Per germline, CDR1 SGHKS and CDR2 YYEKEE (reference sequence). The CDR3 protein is CASSEPFAWETQYF. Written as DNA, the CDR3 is TGTGCCAGCAGCGAACCCTTTGCGTGGGAGACCCAGTACTTC.

The chain's CDR3 is CSVEVQGATGGYTF. In DNA, the CDR3 is TGCAGCGTTGAAGTTCAGGGGGCAACGGGTGGCTACACCTTC. The chain recombines TRBV29-1 with TRBJ1-2, with 8 nucleotides matching TRBD1. The V segment lost 1 base and the J segment 7 bases; nucleotides outside the gene matches: 8. The CDR3 covers 14 residues. CDR1 and CDR2 (germline): SQVTM, ANQGSEA.

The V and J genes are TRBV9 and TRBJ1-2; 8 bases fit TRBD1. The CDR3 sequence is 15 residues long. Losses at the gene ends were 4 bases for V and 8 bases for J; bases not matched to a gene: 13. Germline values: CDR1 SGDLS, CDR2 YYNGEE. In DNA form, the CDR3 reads TGTGCCAGCAGCTCCGATACAGGGACAGGTCTGGGCTACACCTTC. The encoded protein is CASSSDTGTGLGYTF.

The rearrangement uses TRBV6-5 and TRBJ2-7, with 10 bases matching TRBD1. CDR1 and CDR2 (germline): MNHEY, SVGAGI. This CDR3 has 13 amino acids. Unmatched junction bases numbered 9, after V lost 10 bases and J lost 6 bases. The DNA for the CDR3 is TGTGCCACCTCCGGGACAGGGGTTCGCGAGCAGTACTTC. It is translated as CATSGTGVREQYF.

The CDR3: CASSSDRGPYNEQFF. The DNA for the CDR3 is TGTGCCAGCAGTTCGGACAGGGGGCCCTACAATGAGCAGTTCTTC. This chain uses TRBV9 with TRBJ2-1, with 11 nucleotides matching TRBD1. Germline lookup yields CDR1 SGDLS and CDR2 YYNGEE. The CDR3 is made up of 15 amino acids. The trim removed 5 bases at V and 2 bases at J, leaving 3 bases unmatched.

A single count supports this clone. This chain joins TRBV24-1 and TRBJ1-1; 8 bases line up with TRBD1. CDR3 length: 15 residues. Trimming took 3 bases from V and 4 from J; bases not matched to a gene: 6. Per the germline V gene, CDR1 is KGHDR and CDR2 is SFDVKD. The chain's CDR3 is CATSDDRGSGTEAFF. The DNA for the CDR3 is TGTGCCACCAGTGATGACAGGGGCTCCGGCACTGAAGCTTTCTTT.

CDR3: CASSKEVAGRTGVAQPQHF. For the CDR3, the DNA is TGTGCCAGCAGCAAAGAAGTTGCGGGAAGGACAGGGGTAGCGCAGCCCCAGCATTTT. The chain carries TRBV21-1 and TRBJ1-5; the table's D call, TRBD1, has no DNA check behind it. TRBV21-1 counts as a pseudogene. CDR3 length: 19 residues.